This T cell receptor (beta chain) was sequenced in a study of T cells in narcolepsy. Turning to the study itself: Donors had narcolepsy type 1 or type 2, or were healthy controls.

About this clone: Its antigen is undetermined.

Study-wide results and caveats: Comparing one patient's CSF and blood CD4+ clonotypes highlighted HCRT- and TRIB2-specific autoreactive clonotypes. Reportedly, autoreactive clonotypes were serially detected in patients' blood but not controls'.

This CDR3 contains 15 residues. The V gene lost 0 bases and the J gene lost 2 bases, with 11 bases spanning the gap. Germline loops: CDR1 MGHRA, CDR2 YSYEKL. Assay used: immunoSEQ multiplex PCR; TCRdb lists only in-frame clones, some missing. The data show under 8,500 clones, about 56% seen once. Sequencing was carried out using CD45RA- memory CD8+ T cells from PBMCs. The source is a human donor with narcolepsy. V is TRBV4-1 and J is TRBJ2-7; the D gene is possibly TRBD1 (5 bases). CDR3 sequence (DNA): TGCGCCAGCAGCCAAGATTCACCAGGGCCCTACGAGCAGTACTTC. It yields the protein CASSQDSPGPYEQYF.